These 13 T cell receptor beta chains were sequenced from one sample in a study of identical twins. Each CDR3 protein gets one entry after TCRdb re-called the 5' RACE reads with MiXCR. The table lists around 370,000 distinct CDR3 sequences, 8.5% to 10% of them singletons, with under 10% in the top ten. The sequenced sample was naive T cells sorted from blood. The receptors come from a woman aged 50 to 60 in good health.

The J gene is TRBJ1-4, the V gene TRBV30; no clear D. The CDR3 is 14 residues long. The germline V gene encodes CDR1 GTSNPN and CDR2 SVGIG (reference sequence). Trimming took off 0 bases at V and 4 bases at J, with 9 bases between the two ends. This chain's CDR3 is CAWSVRQINEKLFF. The DNA for the CDR3 is TGTGCCTGGAGTGTACGACAAATTAATGAAAAACTGTTTTTT.

This clonotype was counted once. This likely comes from a read error, as the CDR3 has no conserved phenylalanine or tryptophan at its end. CDR3 nucleotide sequence: TGTGCCACCAGTGCCGGTATAGCGGGAGGCTCCGGGGATACGCAGTATCTT. Translation gives CATSAGIAGGSGDTQYL. This sequence joins TRBV24-1 and TRBJ2-3; 10 bases are a match to TRBD2. The trim removed 5 bases at V and 6 bases at J, leaving 13 bases unmatched. CDR1 is KGHDR and CDR2 is SFDVKD in the germline V gene. The CDR3 loop spans 17 amino acids.

The chain combines TRBV15 with TRBJ2-7, with D perhaps matching TRBD2 (6 bases). Trimming took off 5 bases at V and 2 bases at J, with 13 bases between the two ends. The CDR3 consists of 14 residues. Germline V gene lookup returns CDR1 LNHNV and CDR2 YYDKDF (reference sequence). The CDR3 protein is CATSEGSGPYEQYV. CDR3 DNA: TGTGCCACCAGCGAGGGTAGCGGCCCCTACGAGCAGTACGTC.

The genes are TRBV25-1 and TRBJ2-7; a weak D match, TRBD1 (6 bases). This CDR3 spans 11 amino acids. CDR1 MGHDK and CDR2 SYGVNS come from the germline V gene. The V end lost 10 bases, the J end lost 2 bases, and 9 bases lay between the germline ends. The CDR3 sequence: CATSGAYEQYF. In DNA, the CDR3 is TGTGCCACCTCAGGGGCCTACGAGCAGTACTTC.

V and J are TRBV7-6 and TRBJ1-1; D gene unclear. The CDR3 totals 13 residues. Germline CDR1 SGHVS, CDR2 FNYEAQ. Deletions cut 5 bases from V and 0 bases from J, with 7 bases between. As DNA, the CDR3 is TGTGCCAGCAGCGCCGACATGAACACTGAAGCTTTCTTT. The encoded protein is CASSADMNTEAFF.

V gene TRBV20-1 combines with J gene TRBJ1-5; D ambiguous. V lost 6 bases, J lost 1 base, and 10 bases lay in between. The CDR3 is 13 amino acids. Germline V gene lookup returns CDR1 DFQATT and CDR2 SNEGSKA (reference sequence). CDR3 nucleotide sequence: TGCAGTGCCTTAGTGGGGAGCAATCAGCCCCAGCATTTT. Its protein product is CSALVGSNQPQHF.

This clonotype has only a few counts. The gene calls are TRBV29-1 and TRBJ1-1; D is unresolved. V lost 6 bases to trimming and J lost 14 bases, with 16 bases between them. Germline V gene lookup returns CDR1 SQVTM and CDR2 ANQGSEA. The CDR3 sequence is 10 residues long. In DNA form, the CDR3 reads TGCAGCGTGTCTCTAGATGCGGCGTTCTTT. Translation: CSVSLDAAFF. Complete variable domain (other parts from reference TRBV29-1 and TRBJ1-1): SAVISQKPSRDICQRGTSLTIQCQVDSQVTMMFWYRQQPGQSLTLIATANQGSEATYESGFVIDKFPISRPNLTFSTLTVSNMSPEDSSIYLCSVSLDAAFFGQGTRLTVV.

A few counts support this clonotype. V usage is TRBV20-1 and J usage is TRBJ1-1, with TRBD1 as a possible D gene (5 bases). This CDR3 has 12 amino acids. Deletions cut 5 bases from V and 4 bases from J, with 11 bases between. Germline V gene sequence: CDR1 DFQATT, CDR2 SNEGSKA (reference sequence). CDR3 coding DNA: TGCAGTGCTTGGGGGGGTAGCACTGAAGCTTTCTTT. This sequence encodes CSAWGGSTEAFF.

This clonotype appeared many times. V usage is TRBV20-1 and J usage is TRBJ1-5; no reliable D call. CDR1 and CDR2 (germline): DFQATT, SNEGSKA (reference sequence). CDR3 size: 12 residues. Trimming stripped 6 bases from V and 0 bases from J, with 6 bases between. The CDR3 coding sequence is TGCAGTGCACAGCATAGCAATCAGCCCCAGCATTTT. This gives the protein CSAQHSNQPQHF.

This clonotype was counted at least ten times. V gene TRBV5-5 combines with J gene TRBJ2-7, with 9 nucleotides matching TRBD1. Germline V gives CDR1 SGHKS, CDR2 YYEKEE (reference sequence). Unmatched junction bases numbered 4, after V lost 0 bases and J lost 6 bases. The length of the CDR3 is 14 residues. The chain's CDR3 is CASSLDRGLIEQYV. CDR3 bases: TGTGCCAGCAGCTTGGACAGGGGGCTTATCGAGCAGTACGTC.

The chain recombines TRBV4-1 with TRBJ2-1; D is undetermined. Germline-derived CDR1 and CDR2 are MGHRA and YSYEKL. This CDR3 comprises 12 residues. V lost 4 bases, J lost 5 bases, and 6 bases lay in between. Written as DNA, the CDR3 is TGCGCCAGCAGCCCGACAAACAATGAGCAGTTCTTC. Translated: CASSPTNNEQFF.

This clonotype appeared a few times. This chain joins TRBV5-1 and TRBJ1-6; D is possibly TRBD1 (5 bases). The V gene's germline CDR1 is SGHRS and CDR2 YFSETQ. V was clipped by 0 bases and J by 0 bases, with 13 bases between them. The CDR3 spans 18 residues. DNA for the CDR3: TGCGCCAGCAGCTTGGCCGATATGGGACGCTCCTATAATTCACCCCTCCACTTT. Protein product: CASSLADMGRSYNSPLHF.

V and J are TRBV7-8 and TRBJ2-1; a weak D match, TRBD2 (5 bases). Deletions cut 6 bases from V and 6 bases from J, with 18 bases between. CDR1 is SGHVS, CDR2 FQNEAQ, per germline. This CDR3 comprises 15 residues. DNA for the CDR3: TGTGCCAGCAGGATCGGGGTCTCCCCGGGCAATGAGCAGTTCTTC. Protein: CASRIGVSPGNEQFF. The full variable domain, its missing parts supplied by reference TRBV7-8 and TRBJ2-1, is GAGVSQSPRYKVAKRGQDVALRCDPISGHVSLFWYQQALGQGPEFLTYFQNEAQLDKSGLPSDRFFAERPEGSVSTLKIQRTQQEDSAVYLCASRIGVSPGNEQFFGPGTRLTVL.